These 32 T cell receptor beta chains share one sample of origin, sequenced in a study of graft-versus-host responses after intestinal transplantation. Method: immunoSEQ multiplex PCR; TCRdb's copy keeps in-frame clones and lacks some. The table lists 65,000 to 90,000 clones, about 90% of them singletons. The antigens these receptors bind are not known. Sequenced material: unstimulated CD8+ T cells sorted from spleen or lymph node cells, taken before intestinal transplant. These receptors were collected from a human donor who received an intestinal transplant.

This clone was recorded only once. The chain carries TRBV29-1 and TRBJ2-1, with TRBD2 identical over 8 bases. The J segment lost 15 bases and the V segment lost 0 bases, leaving 10 bases of the junction unmatched. This CDR3 has 13 amino acids. The germline V gene has CDR1 SQVTM and CDR2 ANQGSEA. Here the CDR3 reads CSVEDGGLAGPFF. CDR3 DNA sequence: TGCAGCGTTGAAGATGGCGGACTAGCCGGGCCGTTCTTC.

This rearrangement joins TRBV4-2 to TRBJ2-7; 8 nucleotides line up with TRBD2. There are 15 residues in the CDR3. J was trimmed by 0 bases and V by 4 bases; bases with no gene match: 5. CDR1 is LGHNA and CDR2 is YNFKEQ in the germline V gene. CDR3 in amino acids: CASSLFRGGSYEQYF. CDR3 nucleotides: TGTGCCAGCAGCCTCTTCCGGGGGGGCTCCTACGAGCAGTACTTC.

The gene calls are TRBV13 and TRBJ1-1; perhaps TRBD1 as D (5 bases). The V end lost 5 bases, the J end lost 1 base, and 11 bases lay between the germline ends. Germline CDR1 PRHDT, CDR2 FYEKMQ (reference sequence). The CDR3 is 14 amino acids. This chain's CDR3 is CASSPGRGNTEAFF. CDR3 DNA sequence: TGTGCCAGCAGCCCCGGTAGGGGGAACACTGAAGCTTTCTTT.

The chain combines TRBV7-6 with TRBJ2-1; 7 bases agree with TRBD2. This CDR3 is 15 amino acids long. The V gene end was trimmed by 5 bases and the J gene end by 9 bases; junction bases not matched to a gene: 13. CDR1 and CDR2 from the germline V gene are SGHVS and FNYEAQ. DNA of the CDR3: TGTGCCAGCAGCCCCTTCGGCGGGAGCGTAACTGAGCAGTTCTTC. It translates to CASSPFGGSVTEQFF.

The rearrangement uses TRBV5-1 and TRBJ2-2, with TRBD2 as a possible D gene (7 bases). Germline V gene sequence: CDR1 SGHRS, CDR2 YFSETQ. V lost 1 base, J lost 4 bases, and 11 bases lay in between. This CDR3 spans 15 amino acids. Written as DNA, the CDR3 is TGCGCCAGCAGCTTGAGGGGGGGCCTCACCGGGGAGCTGTTTTTT. This codes for CASSLRGGLTGELFF.

V and J are TRBV20-1 and TRBJ2-1; tentative D call: TRBD1 (6 bases). Trimming removed 6 bases at V and 12 bases at J, with 15 bases between. The CDR3 is made up of 11 amino acids. Per the germline V gene, CDR1 is DFQATT and CDR2 is SNEGSKA (reference sequence). The CDR3 protein is CSASGGPGQFF. The DNA of the CDR3 is TGCAGTGCCTCTGGGGGCCCTGGGCAGTTCTTC.

The chain is built from TRBV4-1 and TRBJ2-3; the D is unclear. Per germline, CDR1 MGHRA and CDR2 YSYEKL. V was pared by 1 base and J by 2 bases, with 7 bases between. The CDR3 runs to 14 residues. The CDR3 DNA follows: TGCGCCAGCAGCCAAGTGTCAAACACAGATACGCAGTATTTT. Translating it yields CASSQVSNTDTQYF.

This chain connects TRBV5-1 to TRBJ2-7; 10 bases agree with TRBD1. The V gene end was trimmed by 1 base and the J gene end by 1 base; junction bases not matched to a gene: 2. The germline V gene encodes CDR1 SGHRS and CDR2 YFSETQ. The CDR3 extends over 15 amino acids. CDR3 nucleotide sequence: TGCGCCAGCAGCTTGTCGGGACAGGGGTCCTACGAGCAGTACTTC. Protein sequence: CASSLSGQGSYEQYF.

The chain couples TRBV21-1 to TRBJ2-7; the DNA was not used to check the table's D call, TRBD2. TRBV21-1 is a known pseudogene. This CDR3 is 15 amino acids long. As DNA, the CDR3 is TGTGCCAGCACCGAGACTAGCGGGAGCTTCGACGAGCAGTACTTC. The encoded protein is CASTETSGSFDEQYF.

The V call is TRBV6-1, the J call TRBJ2-3, with a weak D call TRBD2 (5 bases). This CDR3 has 13 residues. CDR1 MNHNS and CDR2 SASEGT come from the germline V gene. Trimming removed 6 bases at V and 5 bases at J, with 12 bases between. This CDR3 is CASRPTRRDTQYF. In nucleotides, the CDR3 is TGTGCCAGCAGGCCCACTAGGAGAGATACGCAGTATTTT.

The chain carries TRBV6-1 and TRBJ2-2, with 9 bases identical to TRBD2. V trimming: 5 bases; J trimming: 5 bases; junction bases outside the gene matches: 6. In germline, CDR1 is MNHNS, CDR2 SASEGT. The CDR3 length is 15 residues. CDR3 in amino acids: CASSSLAGRTGELFF. CDR3 nucleotide sequence: TGTGCCAGCAGTTCCCTAGCGGGAAGGACCGGGGAGCTGTTTTTT.

This clone was counted only a few times. This chain uses TRBV7-3 with TRBJ2-3, with D unclear. Germline V CDR1 and CDR2: SGHTA, FQGTGA. CDR3 size: 17 residues. Trimming pared 4 bases from V and 4 bases from J, leaving 21 bases between. The CDR3 nucleotides read TGTGCCAGCAGCTCGTCGGGTCAGACTCCGGATGCAGATACGCAGTATTTT. Amino acids: CASSSSGQTPDADTQYF. Full variable domain (remainder filled in from reference TRBV7-3 and TRBJ2-3): GAGVSQTPSNKVTEKGKYVELRCDPISGHTALYWYRQSLGQGPEFLIYFQGTGAADDSGLPNDRFFAVRPEGSVSTLKIQRTERGDSAVYLCASSSSGQTPDADTQYFGPGTRLTVL.

The V and J genes are TRBV15 and TRBJ2-1; no reliable D call. The CDR3 totals 15 residues. V lost 1 base to trimming and J lost 4 bases, with 11 bases between them. CDR1 and CDR2 from the germline V gene are LNHNV and YYDKDF (reference sequence). The CDR3, as DNA: TGTGCCACCAGCAGAGTTACTCTCGCATACAATGAGCAGTTCTTC. Residues: CATSRVTLAYNEQFF.

The V gene is TRBV28, the J gene TRBJ2-3, with 10 bases matching TRBD2. CDR1 and CDR2 (germline): MDHEN, SYDVKM. This CDR3 comprises 15 residues. Losses at the gene ends were 5 bases for V and 1 base for J; bases not matched to a gene: 3. CDR3 in DNA: TGTGCCAGCAGTCTCAGCGGGGGGGGCACAGATACGCAGTATTTT. The encoded protein is CASSLSGGGTDTQYF.

This chain joins TRBV15 and TRBJ2-7; D remains unclear. The germline V gene has CDR1 LNHNV and CDR2 YYDKDF (reference sequence). This CDR3 has 14 residues. The ends were cut back, 1 base at V and 0 bases at J, with 7 bases in the middle. The CDR3 sequence is CATSRARDSYEQYF. The CDR3 nucleotides read TGTGCCACCAGCAGAGCTAGAGACTCCTACGAGCAGTACTTC.

The genes are TRBV9 and TRBJ2-2, with D perhaps TRBD1 (5 bases). The germline V gene encodes CDR1 SGDLS and CDR2 YYNGEE. CDR3 size: 16 residues. The V end lost 1 base, the J end lost 4 bases, and 14 bases lay between the germline ends. CDR3 loop: CASSVTRAAPTGELFF. For the CDR3, the DNA is TGTGCCAGCAGCGTAACCAGGGCAGCCCCCACCGGGGAGCTGTTTTTT.

The chain is built from TRBV12-5 and TRBJ1-5; D is unresolved. V was trimmed by 1 base and J by 0 bases, leaving 13 bases between them. The CDR3 covers 17 residues. Germline assignment: CDR1 LGHNT and CDR2 FRNRAP. The CDR3 DNA is TGTGCTAGTGGTTTGGCACGAGACTCCCATAGCAATCAGCCCCAGCATTTT. Translated: CASGLARDSHSNQPQHF.

The rearrangement joins TRBV28 to TRBJ1-1; D is uncertain. V was trimmed by 5 bases and J by 7 bases, leaving 14 bases between them. Per germline, CDR1 MDHEN and CDR2 SYDVKM. This CDR3 is built from 13 residues. The CDR3, as DNA: TGTGCCAGCAGTGAAACAGCCTATGATGAAGCTTTCTTT. Its protein is CASSETAYDEAFF.

The chain combines TRBV19 with TRBJ2-5, with 7 nucleotides matching TRBD1. The V gene's germline CDR1 is LNHDA and CDR2 SQIVND (reference sequence). V shed 4 bases, J shed 4 bases, and the junction held 3 bases outside the gene matches. There are 13 residues in the CDR3. The CDR3 sequence is CASSTQGRETQYF. CDR3 coding DNA: TGTGCCAGTAGTACACAGGGGAGAGAGACCCAGTACTTC.

The genes are TRBV2 and TRBJ2-7; TRBD1 agrees at 7 bases. The CDR3 is made up of 13 amino acids. CDR1 is SNHLY, CDR2 FYNNEI, per germline. The V segment lost 7 bases and the J segment 0 bases; nucleotides outside the gene matches: 3. In DNA, the CDR3 is TGTGCCAGCATGGACAGGATCTCCTACGAGCAGTACTTC. It codes for CASMDRISYEQYF.

This clone has only one observation. The rearrangement links TRBV7-6 to TRBJ2-3; TRBD2 matches 12 bases. Germline V gene sequence: CDR1 SGHVS, CDR2 FNYEAQ. The ends lost 4 bases at V and 4 bases at J; junction bases unmatched: 6. The CDR3 contains 16 residues. The CDR3 here is CASSYLAGGPADTQYF. The CDR3 region has the DNA TGTGCCAGCAGCTATCTAGCGGGAGGGCCCGCAGATACGCAGTATTTT.

The gene calls are TRBV2 and TRBJ1-3; D possibly corresponds to TRBD1 (5 bases). The V end was cut by 0 bases, the J end by 6 bases, with 24 bases between. Per germline, CDR1 SNHLY and CDR2 FYNNEI. This CDR3 spans 19 amino acids. CDR3 amino acids: CASSEAHFGPVGGENTIYF. Here the CDR3 DNA reads TGTGCCAGCAGTGAAGCTCACTTTGGTCCCGTCGGGGGGGAAAACACCATATATTTT.

This clone was seen once. The gene calls are TRBV6-1 and TRBJ2-7; 9 nucleotides match TRBD2. Germline loops: CDR1 MNHNS, CDR2 SASEGT. The CDR3 is 13 residues long. The ends lost 4 bases at V and 4 bases at J; junction bases unmatched: 2. The CDR3 DNA is TGTGCCAGCAGTGCTAGCGGGATATACGAGCAGTACTTC. This sequence encodes CASSASGIYEQYF.

The V gene is TRBV15, the J gene TRBJ1-4; 8 bases agree with TRBD1. V lost 2 bases and J lost 8; bases outside the gene matches: 7. The CDR3 contains 15 residues. CDR1 and CDR2 from the germline V gene are LNHNV and YYDKDF (reference sequence). CDR3 sequence (DNA): TGTGCCACCAGCAGACCCGCAGGGGGCAGAGAAAAACTGTTTTTT. It translates to CATSRPAGGREKLFF. The full variable domain, its missing parts supplied by reference TRBV15 and TRBJ1-4, is DAMVIQNPRYQVTQFGKPVTLSCSQTLNHNVMYWYQQKSSQAPKLLFHYYDKDFNNEADTPDNFQSRRPNTSFCFLDIRSPGLGDTAMYLCATSRPAGGREKLFFGSGTQLSVL.

The J gene is TRBJ2-2, the V gene TRBV27; TRBD2 matches 12 bases. CDR1 and CDR2 from the germline V gene are MNHEY and SMNVEV (reference sequence). The CDR3 loop spans 18 amino acids. V lost 3 bases to trimming and J lost 0 bases; unmatched junction nucleotides: 5. Here the CDR3 DNA reads TGTGCCAGCAGTTTCCTAGCGGGAGGGCCCTCGAACACCGGGGAGCTGTTTTTT. The encoded protein is CASSFLAGGPSNTGELFF.

V is TRBV7-2 and J is TRBJ2-7; maybe TRBD1 (5 bases). Germline V CDR1 and CDR2: SGHTA, FQGNSA. The CDR3 sequence is 15 residues long. With 4 bases removed from V and 3 bases from J, the gap between germline ends came to 16 bases. CDR3: CASSSWTTANYEQYF. CDR3 sequence (DNA): TGTGCCAGCAGCTCCTGGACAACGGCAAACTACGAGCAGTACTTC.

The rearrangement uses TRBV5-5 and TRBJ2-7; TRBD1 aligns across 8 bases. Trimming took 0 bases from V and 12 from J; bases not matched to a gene: 8. This CDR3 is 13 amino acids long. Germline loops: CDR1 SGHKS, CDR2 YYEKEE (reference sequence). The CDR3 loop reads CASSLATGGDLYF. In DNA form, the CDR3 reads TGTGCCAGCAGCTTGGCAACAGGGGGTGACCTGTACTTC.

The rearrangement uses TRBV9 and TRBJ2-3; no reliable D call. Deletions cut 3 bases from V and 4 bases from J, with 6 bases between. The germline V gene encodes CDR1 SGDLS and CDR2 YYNGEE. CDR3 length: 12 residues. CDR3 amino acids: CASSGGADTQYF. DNA of the CDR3: TGTGCCAGCAGCGGAGGAGCAGATACGCAGTATTTT.

This rearrangement joins TRBV7-8 to TRBJ1-1, with D perhaps TRBD1 (5 bases). This CDR3 contains 17 residues. V shed 4 bases and J shed 0 bases, with 18 bases lying between them. Germline V gives CDR1 SGHVS, CDR2 FQNEAQ. The CDR3 DNA reads as TGTGCCAGCAGCTCCTGGGGCTCGTACAGGATGAACACTGAAGCTTTCTTT. Translation gives CASSSWGSYRMNTEAFF.

This rearrangement joins TRBV5-1 to TRBJ2-1; TRBD1 matches at 7 bases. J gave up 0 bases and V 4 bases, and 10 bases lay outside the gene matches. The CDR3 has 17 residues. In germline, CDR1 is SGHRS, CDR2 YFSETQ. CDR3 nucleotide sequence: TGCGCCAGCAGCCCCTATAGACAGGGTCGCTCCTACAATGAGCAGTTCTTC. It yields the protein CASSPYRQGRSYNEQFF.

CDR3 DNA: TGCGCCAGCAGCTTGGTAGGGGGACCCTGGAACACTGAAGCTTTCTTT. It encodes CASSLVGGPWNTEAFF. The chain has TRBV5-1 and TRBJ1-1; weak D call: TRBD1 (6 bases). The CDR3 has 16 residues. Between the trimmed V and J ends, which lost 0 bases and 1 base, there was a span of 13 bases. Germline CDR1 is SGHRS and CDR2 is YFSETQ.

The chain couples TRBV13 to TRBJ2-3, with D possibly TRBD1 on 6 matching bases. The germline V and J ends were trimmed by 5 bases and 2 bases, with 26 bases remaining between them. Germline CDR1 PRHDT, CDR2 FYEKMQ (reference sequence). This CDR3 is built from 19 residues. The CDR3 sequence is CASSPSWGRATILTDTQYF. Written as DNA, the CDR3 is TGTGCCAGCAGCCCCTCATGGGGGCGGGCGACCATACTCACAGATACGCAGTATTTT.